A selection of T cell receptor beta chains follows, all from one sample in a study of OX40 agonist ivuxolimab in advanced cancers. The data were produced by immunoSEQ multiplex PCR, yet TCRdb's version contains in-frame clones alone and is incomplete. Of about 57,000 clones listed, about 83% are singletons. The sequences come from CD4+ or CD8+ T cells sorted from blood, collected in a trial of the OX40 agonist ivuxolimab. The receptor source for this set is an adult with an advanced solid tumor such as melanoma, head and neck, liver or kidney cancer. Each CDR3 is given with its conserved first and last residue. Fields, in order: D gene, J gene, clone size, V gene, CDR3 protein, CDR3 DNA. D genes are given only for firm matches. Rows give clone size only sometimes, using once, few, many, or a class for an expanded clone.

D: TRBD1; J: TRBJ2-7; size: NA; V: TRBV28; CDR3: CASNRPGGTIYEQYF; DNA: TGTGCCAGCAACCGTCCAGGGGGCACTATCTACGAGCAGTACTTC
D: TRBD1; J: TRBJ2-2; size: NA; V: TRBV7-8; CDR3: CASSLRGQGKPLWELFF; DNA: TGTGCCAGCAGCTTACGGGGACAGGGGAAGCCCCTCTGGGAGCTGTTTTTT
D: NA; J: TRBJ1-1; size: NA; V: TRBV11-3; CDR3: CASSLGENTEAFF; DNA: TGTGCCAGCAGCTTGGGGGAGAACACTGAAGCTTTCTTT
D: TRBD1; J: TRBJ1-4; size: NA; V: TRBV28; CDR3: CASSPIQGRDEKLFF; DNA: TGTGCCAGCAGTCCAATACAGGGGAGGGACGAAAAACTGTTTTTT
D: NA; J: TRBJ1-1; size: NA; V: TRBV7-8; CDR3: CASSSDGSTEAFF; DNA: TGTGCCAGCAGCTCGGACGGGAGCACTGAAGCTTTCTTT
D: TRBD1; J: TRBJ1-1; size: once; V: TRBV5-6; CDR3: CASRWTGGLNTEAFF; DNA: TGTGCCAGCAGATGGACAGGGGGCTTGAACACTGAAGCTTTCTTT
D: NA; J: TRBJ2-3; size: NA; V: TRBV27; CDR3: CASRLTYSDTQYF; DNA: TGTGCCAGCAGGTTGACTTACTCAGATACGCAGTATTTT
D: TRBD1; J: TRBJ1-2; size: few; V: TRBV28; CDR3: CASSFRQGRGYTF; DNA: TGTGCCAGCAGTTTTCGACAGGGAAGAGGCTACACCTTC
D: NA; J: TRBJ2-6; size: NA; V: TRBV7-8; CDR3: CASSARSGSTLGPNVLTF; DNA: TGTGCCAGCAGCGCCCGGTCGGGAAGCACTCTGGGCCCCAACGTCCTGACTTTC
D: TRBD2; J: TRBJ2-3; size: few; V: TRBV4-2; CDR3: CASSPLTSGSPDTQYF; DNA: TGTGCCAGCAGCCCCCTGACTAGCGGGTCTCCAGATACGCAGTATTTT
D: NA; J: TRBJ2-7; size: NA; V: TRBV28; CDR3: CASSPLGRGRGYEQYF; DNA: TGTGCCAGCAGTCCCCTGGGGAGGGGGCGAGGCTACGAGCAGTACTTC
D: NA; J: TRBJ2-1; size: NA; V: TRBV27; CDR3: CASSLPHRGYNEQFF; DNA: TGTGCCAGCAGTTTACCCCATCGGGGATACAATGAGCAGTTCTTC
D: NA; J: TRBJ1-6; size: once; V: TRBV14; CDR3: CASSPTEGYNSPLHF; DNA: TGTGCCAGCAGCCCAACGGAGGGTTATAATTCACCCCTCCACTTT
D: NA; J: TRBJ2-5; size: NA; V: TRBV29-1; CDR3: CSVEEGTSQETQYF; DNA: TGCAGCGTTGAGGAGGGCACCTCCCAAGAGACCCAGTACTTC
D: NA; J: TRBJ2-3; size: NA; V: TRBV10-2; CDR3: CASSGSPERPDTQYF; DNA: TGCGCCAGCAGTGGGTCACCCGAGAGACCAGATACGCAGTATTTT
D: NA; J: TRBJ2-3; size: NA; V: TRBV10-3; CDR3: CAISGGLAVSTDTQYF; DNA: TGTGCCATCAGTGGAGGGTTAGCGGTAAGCACAGATACGCAGTATTTT
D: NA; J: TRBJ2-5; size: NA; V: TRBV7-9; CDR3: CASSLSRGHLRETQYF; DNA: TGTGCCAGCAGCCTTAGCAGAGGACATCTCCGGGAGACCCAGTACTTC
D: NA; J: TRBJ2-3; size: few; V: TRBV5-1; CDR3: CASSLEGTKDTQYF; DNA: TGCGCCAGCAGCTTGGAAGGGACCAAAGATACGCAGTATTTT
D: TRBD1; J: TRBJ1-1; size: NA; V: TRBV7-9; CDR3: CASSGDRAVTEAFF; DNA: TGTGCCAGCTCAGGGGACAGAGCGGTCACTGAAGCTTTCTTT
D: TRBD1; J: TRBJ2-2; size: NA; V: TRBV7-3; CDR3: CASASPGQGARSGELFF; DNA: TGTGCCAGCGCCTCCCCGGGACAGGGGGCGCGGTCCGGGGAGCTGTTTTTT
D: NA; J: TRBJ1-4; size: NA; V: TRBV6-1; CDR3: CASSDLMGGEKLFF; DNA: TGTGCCAGCAGTGATCTGATGGGCGGTGAAAAACTGTTTTTT
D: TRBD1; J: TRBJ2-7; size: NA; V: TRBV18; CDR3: CASSPDRGSSYEQYF; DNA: TGTGCCAGCTCACCCGACAGGGGGAGCTCCTACGAGCAGTACTTC